The 2 T cell receptor beta chains in this list originate from one sample, sequenced in a study of T-cell memory formation after mild COVID-19. Using its own MiXCR run on the 5' RACE reads, TCRdb lists one record per CDR3 protein. The table lists 400,000 to 500,000 distinct CDR3 sequences, roughly 20% of them singletons. Material: PBMCs or a T cell subset sorted from them (not recorded which). The receptors stem from an adult woman who had mild COVID-19 (a few samples of this study predate the infection). Cell type and time point are not known.

This clonotype was observed a handful of times. The DNA of the CDR3 is TGTGCCAGCAGCGAAAGCAGGGCGGGCGTCAACACCGGGGAGCTGTTTTTT. Amino acid sequence: CASSESRAGVNTGELFF. The chain joins TRBV5-6 to TRBJ2-2; D is possibly TRBD1 or TRBD2 (5 bases each). The V end was cut by 4 bases, the J end by 2 bases, with 18 bases between. The CDR3 contains 17 residues. Germline V gene data show CDR1 as SGHDT and CDR2 as YYEEEE. Supplemented by reference TRBV5-6 and TRBJ2-2, the full variable domain reads DAGVTQSPTHLIKTRGQQVTLRCSPKSGHDTVSWYQQALGQGPQFIFQYYEEEERQRGNFPDRFSGHQFPNYSSELNVNALLLGDSALYLCASSESRAGVNTGELFFGEGSRLTVL.

The chain combines TRBV12-3 or TRBV12-4 with TRBJ2-1, with 12 positions matching TRBD2. Losses at the gene ends were 7 bases for V and 2 bases for J; bases not matched to a gene: 3. There are 15 residues in the CDR3. DNA for the CDR3: TGTGCCAGCATATCTAGCGGGGGGGCCTACAATGAGCAGTTCTTC. It is translated as CASISSGGAYNEQFF.